The clone carrying this T cell receptor beta chain was found a few times. Its antigen is not known. The junction shows a germline mismatch at one end, possibly a read error. The source of the sample is a study of OX40 agonist ivuxolimab in advanced cancers. About the study: The eligibility criteria allowed prior anti-PD-1, anti-PD-L1 or anti-CTLA-4 therapy, and 30% to 45% had some.

Findings and limits, study-wide: The study did not work out the antigen specificity of the expanded peripheral T cells.

Systemic immunosuppression or autoimmune disease history was grounds to exclude patients. Blood draws occurred at baseline, cycle 4 day 1, and cycle 7 day 1. This CDR3 comprises 14 residues. The germline CDR1 and CDR2 sequences are SNHLY and FYNNEI. Sequencing used immunoSEQ multiplex PCR; TCRdb keeps in-frame clones, though not all of them. The sample contains about 19,000 clones, around 80% of which appear only once. J is TRBJ2-7 and V is TRBV2, with D maybe TRBD1 (5 bases). This sequence was found in an adult with an advanced solid tumor such as melanoma, head and neck, liver or kidney cancer. The sequencing here drew on CD4+ or CD8+ T cells sorted from blood, taken in a trial of the OX40 agonist ivuxolimab. The DNA of the CDR3 is TGTGCCAGCAGGGAAGGTAGGGGCCTCTACGAGCAGTACTTC. Encoded protein: CASREGRGLYEQYF. The variable domain in full, completed from reference TRBV2 and TRBJ2-7, reads EPEVTQTPSHQVTQMGQEVILRCVPISNHLYFYWYRQILGQKVEFLVSFYNNEISEKSEIFDDQFSVERPDGSNFTLKIRSTKLEDSAMYFCASREGRGLYEQYFGPGTRLTVT.